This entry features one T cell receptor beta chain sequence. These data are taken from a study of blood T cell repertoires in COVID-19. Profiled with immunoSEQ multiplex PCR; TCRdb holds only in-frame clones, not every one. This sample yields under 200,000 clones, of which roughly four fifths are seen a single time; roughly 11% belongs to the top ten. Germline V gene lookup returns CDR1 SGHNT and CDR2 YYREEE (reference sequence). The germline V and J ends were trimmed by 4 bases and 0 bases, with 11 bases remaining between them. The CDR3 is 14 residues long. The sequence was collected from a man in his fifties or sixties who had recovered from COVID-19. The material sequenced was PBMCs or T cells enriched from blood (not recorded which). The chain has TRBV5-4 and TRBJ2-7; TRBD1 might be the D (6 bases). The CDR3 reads CASSDRSSSYEQYF. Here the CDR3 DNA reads TGTGCCAGCAGCGACAGGTCATCCTCCTACGAGCAGTACTTC.